A single sample gave rise to the 8 T cell receptor beta chains below, sequenced in a study of blood T cell repertoires in COVID-19. Data came from immunoSEQ multiplex PCR; TCRdb stores just in-frame clones and leaves some out. The data contain 70,000 or so clones, about 85% of them singletons. The specimen was peripheral blood. The receptors derive from a man older than 75 with acute or convalescent COVID-19.

The chain couples TRBV12-3 or TRBV12-4 to TRBJ1-2; 10 bases fit TRBD1. V shed 8 bases, J shed 4 bases, and the junction held 4 bases outside the gene matches. This CDR3 is built from 13 residues. For the CDR3, the DNA is TGTGCCAGCGACGGGACAGGGGTCTATGGCTACACCTTC. Translated, it gives CASDGTGVYGYTF.

In DNA, the CDR3 is TGCAGTGCTAGTTTAATACGTAGCGGGAGGGATACGCAGTATTTT. Protein product: CSASLIRSGRDTQYF. The V call is TRBV20-1, the J call TRBJ2-3; 10 bases fit TRBD2. The germline V gene encodes CDR1 DFQATT and CDR2 SNEGSKA (reference sequence). This CDR3 is built from 15 residues. Trimming removed 3 bases from V and 6 bases from J; junction bases left unmatched: 9.

The chain carries TRBV7-6 and TRBJ2-1, with 11 nucleotides matching TRBD2. Germline CDR1 SGHVS, CDR2 FNYEAQ. The CDR3 has 16 amino acids. Unmatched junction bases numbered 10, after V lost 3 bases and J lost 9 bases. CDR3 coding DNA: TGTGCCAGCAGCTTTCCGGGACTAGCGGCCGATGTTGAGCAGTTCTTC. This translates into CASSFPGLAADVEQFF.

This clone came up once. The chain joins TRBV24-1 to TRBJ1-5; 9 positions match TRBD1. CDR3 size: 15 residues. CDR1 is KGHDR and CDR2 is SFDVKD in the germline V gene. V trimming: 4 bases; J trimming: 6 bases; junction bases outside the gene matches: 6. The CDR3 is CATSDTTGGFQPQHF. CDR3 bases: TGTGCCACCAGTGACACCACAGGGGGCTTTCAGCCCCAGCATTTT.

The chain joins TRBV4-1 to TRBJ2-1, with 7 bases matching TRBD1. Germline values: CDR1 MGHRA, CDR2 YSYEKL. The length of the CDR3 is 17 residues. The trim removed 3 bases at V and 4 bases at J, leaving 12 bases unmatched. The CDR3 DNA is TGCGCCAGCAGCCACTATCCCGAACAGGGGATTTACAATGAGCAGTTCTTC. This codes for CASSHYPEQGIYNEQFF.

V is TRBV24-1 and J is TRBJ1-1, with a weak D call TRBD1 (5 bases). V was shortened by 5 bases and J by 4 bases, with 16 bases between the two germline ends. CDR1 is KGHDR, CDR2 SFDVKD, per germline. CDR3 length: 15 residues. CDR3: CATSGSGSGTTEAFF. The CDR3 region has the DNA TGTGCCACCAGTGGGTCAGGGTCCGGAACCACTGAAGCTTTCTTT.

The chain recombines TRBV5-8 with TRBJ2-4; no clear D gene. The CDR3 is 15 amino acids. Trimming shortened V by 1 base and J by 6 bases, and 14 bases separated the two germline ends. Germline assignment: CDR1 SGHTS and CDR2 YDEGEE. The CDR3 sequence is CASSLSDVFLNIQYF. The CDR3 coding sequence is TGTGCCAGCAGCTTGTCAGATGTATTCCTAAACATTCAGTACTTC. The whole variable domain, filled in from reference TRBV5-8 and TRBJ2-4, reads EAGVTQSPTHLIKTRGQQATLRCSPISGHTSVYWYQQALGLGLQFLLWYDEGEERNRGNFPPRFSGRQFPNYSSELNVNALELEDSALYLCASSLSDVFLNIQYFGAGTRLSVL.

The chain employs TRBV5-1 and TRBJ1-4; 8 bases map to TRBD1. This CDR3 comprises 16 residues. Germline CDR1 SGHRS, CDR2 YFSETQ. With V trimmed by 4 bases and J by 0 bases, 5 bases remained unmatched. CDR3 bases: TGCGCCAGCAGCAAGGACAGGGCATCAACTAATGAAAAACTGTTTTTT. Protein sequence: CASSKDRASTNEKLFF. The full variable domain, with the rest looked up from reference TRBV5-1 and TRBJ1-4, is KAGVTQTPRYLIKTRGQQVTLSCSPISGHRSVSWYQQTPGQGLQFLFEYFSETQRNKGNFPGRFSGRQFSNSRSEMNVSTLELGDSALYLCASSKDRASTNEKLFFGSGTQLSVL.